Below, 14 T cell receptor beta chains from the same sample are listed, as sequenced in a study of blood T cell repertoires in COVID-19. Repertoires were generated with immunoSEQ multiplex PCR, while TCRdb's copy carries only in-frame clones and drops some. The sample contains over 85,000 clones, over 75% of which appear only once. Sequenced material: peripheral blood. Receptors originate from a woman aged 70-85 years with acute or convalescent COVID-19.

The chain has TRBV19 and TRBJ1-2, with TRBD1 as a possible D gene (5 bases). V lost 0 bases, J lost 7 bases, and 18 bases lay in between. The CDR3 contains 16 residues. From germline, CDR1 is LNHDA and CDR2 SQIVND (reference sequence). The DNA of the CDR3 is TGTGCCAGTAGTATAGATCTGGTCAGGGCGTTTAGTGGCTACACCTTC. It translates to CASSIDLVRAFSGYTF.

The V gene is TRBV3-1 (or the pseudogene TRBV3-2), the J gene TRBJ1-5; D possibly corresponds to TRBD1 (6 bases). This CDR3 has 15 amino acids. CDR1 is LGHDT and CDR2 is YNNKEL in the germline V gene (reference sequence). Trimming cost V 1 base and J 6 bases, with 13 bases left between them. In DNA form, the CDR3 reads TGTGCCAGCAGCCAAGGGGGACACAGACCTCAGCCCCAGCATTTT. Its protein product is CASSQGGHRPQPQHF.

CDR3 coding DNA: TGTGCCAGCCTAACTGACAGGGTAGACGGCTACACCTTC. This sequence encodes CASLTDRVDGYTF. This chain uses TRBV2 with TRBJ1-2; 7 bases align to TRBD1. The CDR3 spans 13 residues. With V trimmed by 8 bases and J by 8 bases, 11 bases remained unmatched. The germline CDR1 and CDR2 sequences are SNHLY and FYNNEI.

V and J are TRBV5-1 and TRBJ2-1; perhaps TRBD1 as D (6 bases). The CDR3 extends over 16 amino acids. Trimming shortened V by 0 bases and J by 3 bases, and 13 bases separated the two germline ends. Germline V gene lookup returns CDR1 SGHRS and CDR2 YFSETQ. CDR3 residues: CASSLARDMNYNEQFF. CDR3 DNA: TGCGCCAGCAGCTTGGCAAGGGACATGAACTACAATGAGCAGTTCTTC.

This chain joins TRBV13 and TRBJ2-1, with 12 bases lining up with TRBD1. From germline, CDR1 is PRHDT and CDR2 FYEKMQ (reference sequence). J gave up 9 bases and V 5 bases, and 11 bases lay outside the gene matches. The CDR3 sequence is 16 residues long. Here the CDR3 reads CASSDKGGQGASEQFF. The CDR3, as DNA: TGTGCCAGCAGCGACAAAGGGGGACAGGGGGCCAGTGAGCAGTTCTTC.

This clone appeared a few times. The CDR3 DNA reads TGTGCCAGCAGCCAATGGCCTAGCACAGATACGCAGTATTTT. As protein: CASSQWPSTDTQYF. V usage is TRBV3-1 (or the pseudogene TRBV3-2) and J usage is TRBJ2-3; D is undetermined. CDR3 length equals 14 residues. Looked up from germline, CDR1 is LGHDT and CDR2 is YNNKEL (reference sequence). V lost 2 bases to trimming and J lost 0 bases, with 6 bases between them.

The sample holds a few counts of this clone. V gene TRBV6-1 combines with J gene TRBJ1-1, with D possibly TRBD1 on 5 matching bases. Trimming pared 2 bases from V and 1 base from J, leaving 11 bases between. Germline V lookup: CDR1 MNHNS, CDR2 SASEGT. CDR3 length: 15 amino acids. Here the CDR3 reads CASSENGGENTEAFF. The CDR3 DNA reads TGTGCCAGCAGTGAAAACGGGGGTGAGAACACTGAAGCTTTCTTT.

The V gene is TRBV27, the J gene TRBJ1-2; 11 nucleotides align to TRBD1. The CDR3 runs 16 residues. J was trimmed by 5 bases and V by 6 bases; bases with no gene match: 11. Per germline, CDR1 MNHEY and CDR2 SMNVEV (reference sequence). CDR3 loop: CASRMNPGQGDYGYTF. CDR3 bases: TGTGCCAGCAGGATGAATCCGGGACAGGGGGATTATGGCTACACCTTC.

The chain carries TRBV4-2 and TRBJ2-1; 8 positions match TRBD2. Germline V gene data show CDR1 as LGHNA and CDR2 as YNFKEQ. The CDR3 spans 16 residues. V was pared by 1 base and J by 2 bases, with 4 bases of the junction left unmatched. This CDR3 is CASSQVAGGPYNEQFF. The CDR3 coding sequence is TGTGCCAGCAGCCAAGTGGCGGGGGGCCCCTACAATGAGCAGTTCTTC.

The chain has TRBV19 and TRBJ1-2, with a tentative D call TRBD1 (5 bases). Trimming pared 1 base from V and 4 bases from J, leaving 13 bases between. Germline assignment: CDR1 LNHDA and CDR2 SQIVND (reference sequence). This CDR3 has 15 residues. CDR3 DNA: TGTGCCAGTAGTATAGGAGGAGGGGTCGGCTATGGCTACACCTTC. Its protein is CASSIGGGVGYGYTF.

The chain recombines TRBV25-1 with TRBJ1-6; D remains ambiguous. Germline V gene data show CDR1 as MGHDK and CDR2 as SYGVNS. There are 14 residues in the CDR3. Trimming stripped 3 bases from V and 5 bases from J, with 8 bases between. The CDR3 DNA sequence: TGTGCCAGCAGTGAGACACGCAATAATTCACCCCTCCACTTT. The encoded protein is CASSETRNNSPLHF.

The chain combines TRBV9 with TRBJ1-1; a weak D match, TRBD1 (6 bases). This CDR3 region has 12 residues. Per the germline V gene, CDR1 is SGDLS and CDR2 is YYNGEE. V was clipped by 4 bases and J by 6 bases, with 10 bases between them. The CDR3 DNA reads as TGTGCCAGCAGCTCACAGGGAGCTGAAGCTTTCTTT. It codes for CASSSQGAEAFF.

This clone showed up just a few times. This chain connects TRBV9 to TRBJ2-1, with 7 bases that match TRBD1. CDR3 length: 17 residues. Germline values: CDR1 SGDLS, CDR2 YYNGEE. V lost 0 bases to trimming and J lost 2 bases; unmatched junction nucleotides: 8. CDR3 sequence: CASSVASGGIAYNEQFF. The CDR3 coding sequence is TGTGCCAGCAGCGTAGCATCAGGGGGTATTGCCTACAATGAGCAGTTCTTC.

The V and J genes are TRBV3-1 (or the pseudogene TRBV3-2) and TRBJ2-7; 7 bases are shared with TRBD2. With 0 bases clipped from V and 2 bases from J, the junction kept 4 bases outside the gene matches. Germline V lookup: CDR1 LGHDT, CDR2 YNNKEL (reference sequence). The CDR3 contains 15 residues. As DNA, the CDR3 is TGTGCCAGCAGCCAAGATGGGGGGGGAACCTACGAGCAGTACTTC. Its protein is CASSQDGGGTYEQYF.